The T cell receptor (beta chain) described here comes from a study of cytomegalovirus exposure and HLA in healthy donors. Whole-study results and caveats: Altogether, 160 or so TCR beta chains were recorded as cytomegalovirus-associated. Usually a TCR sequence was rare, but some public TCRs were found in many donors.

The validation cohort, a group of over a hundred subjects, included the donors and was separate from the roughly 700-subject first cohort. Measured with immunoSEQ multiplex PCR; TCRdb has only the in-frame clones, and not every one. The table includes 120,000 to 150,000 clones, roughly 86% detected once. For this clone: What it binds is not known.

Germline CDR1 reads MNHEY; CDR2 reads SVGAGI. The V and J ends lost 5 bases and 4 bases, in that order; junction bases with no gene match: 4. The CDR3 is 15 amino acids. The chain couples TRBV6-5 to TRBJ2-1, with 11 bases aligning to TRBD2. The receptor was isolated from a man aged 18 to 29 in good health and CMV-seropositive. Sequenced: PBMCs. DNA of the CDR3: TGTGCCAGCAGTCCCGGGACTAGCGGTTACAATGAGCAGTTCTTC. It yields the protein CASSPGTSGYNEQFF.